Below, one T cell receptor (beta chain) is given with its context. The data were obtained in a study of blood T cell repertoires in COVID-19. Looking at the study overall: T cells, B-cell-depleted T cells, or PBMCs supplied cDNA or gDNA.

This CDR3 is built from 15 residues. Germline-derived CDR1 and CDR2 are SGDLS and YYNGEE. V gave up 4 bases and J gave up 6 bases, with 17 bases separating them. In the study's own analysis: It was from reference gene primer amplification that nucleated cell counts were estimated. Sequencing used immunoSEQ multiplex PCR; TCRdb keeps in-frame clones, though not all of them. V, J and clone size are taken as reported in that table, and D and trimming were inferred from the DNA itself. The sample yields around 270,000 clones, approximately 84% seen once. Sequenced sample: peripheral blood. The TCR comes from a person in their 70s with COVID-19, enrolled during active disease. V and J are TRBV9 and TRBJ2-1, with D perhaps matching TRBD2 (5 bases). The DNA of the CDR3 is TGTGCCAGCAGCCCTAGCCCAACCCCCCCCAATGAGCAGTTCTTC. Its translation: CASSPSPTPPNEQFF.